A selection of T cell receptor beta chains follows, all from one sample in a study of T cell responses to AZD1222 COVID-19 vaccine. Data came from immunoSEQ multiplex PCR; TCRdb stores just in-frame clones and leaves some out. The table records 150,000 to 160,000 clones, less than 90% of them present only once. Source: peripheral blood, taken on day 0 of AZD1222 vaccination. Receptor source: an adult in good health. Each CDR3 is given with its conserved first and last residue. D genes are given only for firm matches.

cdr3_length	v_call	d_call	cdr3_aa
14	TRBV7-9	.	CASSLPYLAHEQFF
15	TRBV4-1	.	CASSQALGGLYEQYF
16	TRBV7-9	TRBD1	CASRRAGTGDRNTIYF
15	TRBV3-1/TRBV3-2	TRBD1	CASSQGQGFYEKLFF
15	TRBV4-2	.	CASSQDSAVYEKLFF
13	TRBV12-3/TRBV12-4	TRBD2	CASTLGLGETQYF
15	TRBV6-2/TRBV6-3	TRBD1	CASSWGQSSGNTIYF
15	TRBV11-2	TRBD2	CASSPGLGRVNEQFF
14	TRBV2	.	CASSPMGVWTEAFF
14	TRBV28	TRBD1	CASSPGQATGGYTF
13	TRBV4-3	.	CASSHRVNTEAFF
13	TRBV5-6	.	CASSLVPIHQQFF
16	TRBV5-4	.	CASSLVILRGINEQFF
14	TRBV4-3	.	CASSQGQITGELFF
12	TRBV28	.	CASSSVGTEAFF
16	TRBV5-4	.	CASSPVGTLNNYGYTF
14	TRBV6-2/TRBV6-3	.	CASSYGGAKETQYF
17	TRBV7-2	TRBD2	CASSLASTSGGAETQYF
15	TRBV27	.	CASSAGDGNNYGYTF
15	TRBV5-1	TRBD1	CASSYTGGFNTEAFF
13	TRBV12-3/TRBV12-4	.	CASNREMNTEAFF
13	TRBV5-1	.	CASSSGQNTEAFF
11	TRBV28	.	CASSPEVEQFF
16	TRBV4-2	TRBD2	CASSQDAGGGTYEQYF
13	TRBV9	.	CASSVAGSYEQYF
16	TRBV6-2/TRBV6-3	.	CASSYGRAGWNQPQHF
13	TRBV13	.	CASSLRGSYEQYF
15	TRBV11-2	.	CASSHFYGVDYGYTF
16	TRBV18	TRBD1	CASSPRLTGDDYGYTF
16	TRBV9	TRBD1	CASSVDPGQGSYEQYF
13	TRBV6-2/TRBV6-3	.	CASSYSLTGELFF
13	TRBV10-3	.	CAISAIMNTEAFF
16	TRBV6-1	TRBD1	CASSDLPGTGGRGYTF
15	TRBV7-4	.	CATAKGVPLNTEAFF
14	TRBV4-1	.	CASSQDKGWETQYF
12	TRBV6-5	.	CASSGGGNTIYF
14	TRBV28	.	CASTTTGNSYEQYF
16	TRBV4-2	.	CASSQDLLGTNEKLFF
14	TRBV6-5	TRBD1	CASKRGQASYEQYF
14	TRBV9	.	CASSAGGAEETQYF
18	TRBV3-1/TRBV3-2	TRBD2	CASSQELAGGPHQETQYF
15	TRBV5-1	TRBD1	CASSPGQGGKNEQFF
15	TRBV14	.	CASSQDGVRGNEQFF
14	TRBV9	.	CASSEGHHSYEQYF
15	TRBV19	.	CASSMQDISGNTIYF
14	TRBV11-3	.	CASIHNSGANVLTF
16	TRBV5-4	.	CASSLDTGRGTDTQYF
14	TRBV2	.	CASSDSAAYNEQFF
15	TRBV5-1	TRBD1	CASSQGGTGNYGYTF
17	TRBV18	.	CASSPRRALTTPTEAFF
14	TRBV6-2/TRBV6-3	TRBD1	CASSYGTGGQPQHF
13	TRBV3-1/TRBV3-2	.	CASSSTGNTEAFF
16	TRBV19	TRBD2	CASSDYLSGGTDTQYF